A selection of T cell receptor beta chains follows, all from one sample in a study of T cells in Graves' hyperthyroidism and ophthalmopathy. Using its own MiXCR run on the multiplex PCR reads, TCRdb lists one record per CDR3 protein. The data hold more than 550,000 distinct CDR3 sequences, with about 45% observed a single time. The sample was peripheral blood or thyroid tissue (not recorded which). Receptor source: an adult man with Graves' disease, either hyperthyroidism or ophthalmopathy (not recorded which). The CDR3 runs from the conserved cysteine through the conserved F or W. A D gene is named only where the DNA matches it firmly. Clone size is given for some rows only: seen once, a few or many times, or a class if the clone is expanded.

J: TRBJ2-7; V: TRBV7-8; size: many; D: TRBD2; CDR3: CASSPRTSDSYEQYF; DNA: TGTGCCAGCAGCCCTCGGACTAGCGACTCCTACGAGCAGTACTTC
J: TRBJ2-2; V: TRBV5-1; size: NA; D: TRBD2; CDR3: CASSPAGVSTGELFF; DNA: TGCGCCAGCAGCCCCGCGGGAGTGAGCACCGGGGAGCTGTTTTTT
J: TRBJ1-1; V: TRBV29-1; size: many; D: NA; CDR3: CSVGQGTEAFF; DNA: TGCAGCGTTGGGCAAGGTACTGAAGCTTTCTTT
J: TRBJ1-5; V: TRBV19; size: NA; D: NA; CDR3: CASSTATGLRNQPQHF; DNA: TGTGCCAGTAGTACCGCGACAGGACTCCGAAATCAGCCCCAGCATTTT
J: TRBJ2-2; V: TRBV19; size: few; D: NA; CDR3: CASSMNPGELFF; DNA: TGTGCCAGTAGTATGAACCCCGGGGAGCTGTTTTTT
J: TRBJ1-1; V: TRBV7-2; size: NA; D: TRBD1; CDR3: CASTTGPELNTEAFF; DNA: TGTGCCAGCACGACAGGGCCGGAGCTTAACACTGAAGCTTTCTTT
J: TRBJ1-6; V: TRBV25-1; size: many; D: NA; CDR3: CASSEAGNLYNSPLHF; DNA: TGTGCCAGCAGTGAAGCAGGAAACCTCTATAATTCACCCCTCCACTTT
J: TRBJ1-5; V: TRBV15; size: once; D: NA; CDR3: CATSSELGLSNQPQHF; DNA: TGTGCCACCAGCAGTGAGCTCGGCCTGAGCAATCAGCCCCAGCATTTT
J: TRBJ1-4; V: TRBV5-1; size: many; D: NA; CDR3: CASSQDDGGKLFF; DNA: TGCGCCAGCAGCCAAGATGATGGTGGGAAACTGTTTTTT
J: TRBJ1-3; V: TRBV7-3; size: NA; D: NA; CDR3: CASSLNAVGASSGNTIYF; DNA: TGTGCCAGCAGCTTAAACGCCGTTGGAGCAAGCTCTGGAAACACCATATATTTT
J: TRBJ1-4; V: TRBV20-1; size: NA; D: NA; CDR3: CSAMAREVGEKLFF; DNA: TGCAGTGCTATGGCCCGGGAAGTCGGGGAAAAACTGTTTTTT
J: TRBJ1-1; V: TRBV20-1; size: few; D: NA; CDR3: CSATYKNTEAFF; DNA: TGCAGTGCTACTTACAAGAACACTGAAGCTTTCTTT
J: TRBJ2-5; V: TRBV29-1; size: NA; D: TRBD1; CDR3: CSVEWSSGGMLGETQYF; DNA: TGCAGCGTTGAATGGAGCTCAGGGGGTATGCTCGGCGAGACCCAGTACTTC
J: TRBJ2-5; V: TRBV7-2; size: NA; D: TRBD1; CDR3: CASSTNRKPGTGQETQYF; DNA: TGTGCCAGCAGCACTAACCGAAAGCCCGGGACAGGCCAAGAGACCCAGTACTTC
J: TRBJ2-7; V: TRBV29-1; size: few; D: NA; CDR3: CSVEIPGSTYEQYF; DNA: TGCAGCGTTGAGATCCCAGGTTCAACCTACGAGCAGTACTTC
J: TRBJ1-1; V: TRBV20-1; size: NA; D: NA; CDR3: CSASQGGPEAFF; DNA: TGCAGTGCTTCACAGGGTGGTCCTGAAGCTTTCTTT
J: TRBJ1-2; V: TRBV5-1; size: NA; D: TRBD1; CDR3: CASSLAWEDRVLANYGYTF; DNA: TGCGCCAGCAGCTTGGCCTGGGAGGACAGGGTCCTAGCTAACTATGGCTACACCTTC
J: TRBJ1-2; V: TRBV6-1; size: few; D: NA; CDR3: CASSVMGNYGYTF; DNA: TGTGCCAGCAGTGTAATGGGGAACTATGGCTACACCTTC
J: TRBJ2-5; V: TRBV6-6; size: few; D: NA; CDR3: CASSHLRETQYF; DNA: TGTGCCAGCAGCCACCTGCGGGAGACCCAGTACTTC
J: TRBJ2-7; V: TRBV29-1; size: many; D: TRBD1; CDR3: CSVEGQGRSEQYF; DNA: TGCAGCGTTGAGGGACAGGGCAGGAGCGAGCAGTACTTC
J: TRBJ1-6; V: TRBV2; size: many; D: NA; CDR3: CASRGSPLHF; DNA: TGTGCCAGCAGGGGTTCACCCCTCCACTTT
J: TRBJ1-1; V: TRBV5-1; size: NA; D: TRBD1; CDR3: CASRPQGANTEAFF; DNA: TGCGCCAGCAGACCACAGGGGGCGAACACTGAAGCTTTCTTT
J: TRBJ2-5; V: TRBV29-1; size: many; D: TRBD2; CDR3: CSGGLAIRQETQYF; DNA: TGCAGCGGTGGACTAGCTATCCGCCAAGAGACCCAGTACTTC
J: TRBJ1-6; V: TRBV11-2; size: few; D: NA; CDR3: CASSLPTGYSPLHF; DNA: TGTGCCAGCAGCTTACCGACAGGTTATTCACCCCTCCACTTT
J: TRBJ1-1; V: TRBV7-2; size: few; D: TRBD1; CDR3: CASSRLLTGPNTEAFF; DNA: TGTGCCAGCAGCCGACTCCTGACAGGGCCTAACACTGAAGCTTTCTTT
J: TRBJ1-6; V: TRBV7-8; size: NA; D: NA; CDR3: CASSLSRGAINSPLHF; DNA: TGTGCCAGCAGCTTATCAAGGGGGGCCATTAATTCACCCCTCCACTTT
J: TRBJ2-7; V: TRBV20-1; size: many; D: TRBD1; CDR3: CSARDPRTGPYEQYF; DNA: TGCAGTGCTAGAGATCCTCGGACAGGGCCCTACGAGCAGTACTTC
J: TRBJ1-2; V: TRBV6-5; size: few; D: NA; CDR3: CASSYSSGHYGYTF; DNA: TGTGCCAGCAGTTACTCGTCAGGGCACTATGGCTACACCTTC
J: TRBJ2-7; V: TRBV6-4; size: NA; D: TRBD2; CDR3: CASSEQGRASYEQYF; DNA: TGTGCCAGCAGTGAACAAGGGAGGGCCTCTTACGAGCAGTACTTC
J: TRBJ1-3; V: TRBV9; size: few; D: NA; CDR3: CASSVAGGTGNTIYF; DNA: TGTGCCAGCAGCGTAGCTGGGGGCACGGGAAACACCATATATTTT
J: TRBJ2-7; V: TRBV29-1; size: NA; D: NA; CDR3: CSVGAGGTYEQYF; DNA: TGCAGCGTTGGGGCCGGGGGAACCTACGAGCAGTACTTC
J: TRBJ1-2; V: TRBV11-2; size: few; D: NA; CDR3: CASSLDGRGGDGYTF; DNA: TGTGCCAGCAGCTTAGACGGAAGGGGCGGCGATGGCTACACCTTC
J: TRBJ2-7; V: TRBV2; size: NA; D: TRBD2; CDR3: CASSAEPGLAGMENQSYEQYF; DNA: TGTGCCAGCAGCGCGGAACCGGGACTAGCGGGAATGGAGAACCAGTCCTACGAGCAGTACTTC
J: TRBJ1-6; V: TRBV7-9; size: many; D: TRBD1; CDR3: CASSGGRTGNSPLHF; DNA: TGTGCCAGCAGCGGAGGAAGGACAGGCAATTCACCCCTCCACTTT
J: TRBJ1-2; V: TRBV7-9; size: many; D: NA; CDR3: CASSLASSSIYGYTF; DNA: TGTGCCAGCAGCTTAGCCTCTTCCAGTATCTATGGCTACACCTTC
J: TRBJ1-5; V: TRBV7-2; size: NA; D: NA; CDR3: CAREGTGNQPQHF; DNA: TGTGCCCGGGAAGGGACGGGCAATCAGCCCCAGCATTTT
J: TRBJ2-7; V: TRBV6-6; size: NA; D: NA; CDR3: CASKKDGSAYEQYF; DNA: TGTGCCAGTAAAAAAGACGGATCCGCGTACGAGCAGTACTTC
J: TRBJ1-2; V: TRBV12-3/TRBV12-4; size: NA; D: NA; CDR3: CAIKGTGLRGYTF; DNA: TGTGCCATAAAGGGAACAGGGCTCAGGGGCTACACCTTC
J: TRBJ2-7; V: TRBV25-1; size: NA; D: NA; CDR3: CASRNPGNYEQYF; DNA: TGTGCCAGCAGGAACCCGGGAAACTACGAGCAGTACTTC
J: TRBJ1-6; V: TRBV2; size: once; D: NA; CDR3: CASSVGLTSSSYNSLLHF; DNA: TGTGCCAGCAGTGTCGGATTGACTTCGAGCTCCTATAATTCACTCCTCCACTTT
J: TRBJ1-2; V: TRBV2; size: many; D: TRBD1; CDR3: CASSPSGQDYGYTF; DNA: TGTGCCAGCAGTCCGTCGGGACAGGACTATGGCTACACCTTC
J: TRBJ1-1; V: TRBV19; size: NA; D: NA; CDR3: CASSMEAPNTEAFF; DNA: TGTGCCAGTAGTATGGAGGCCCCGAACACTGAAGCTTTCTTT
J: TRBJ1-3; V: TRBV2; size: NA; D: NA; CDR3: CATRPGPSGNTIYF; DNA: TGTGCCACCCGGCCGGGACCCTCTGGAAACACCATATATTTT
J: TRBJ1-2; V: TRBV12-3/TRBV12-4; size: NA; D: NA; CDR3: CASSFVHGSYGHTF; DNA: TGTGCCAGCAGTTTCGTGCACGGCAGCTATGGCCACACCTTC
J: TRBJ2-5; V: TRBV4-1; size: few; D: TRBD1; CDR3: CASSQDPGTGKTQYF; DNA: TGCGCCAGCAGCCAAGATCCCGGGACAGGGAAGACCCAGTACTTC
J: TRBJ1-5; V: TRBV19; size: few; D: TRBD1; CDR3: CASSRQGQSNQPQHF; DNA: TGTGCCAGCAGCCGACAGGGCCAGAGCAATCAGCCCCAGCATTTT
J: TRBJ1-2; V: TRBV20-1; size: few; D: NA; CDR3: CSAREGGGLYGYTF; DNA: TGCAGTGCTAGAGAGGGGGGCGGATTATATGGCTACACCTTC
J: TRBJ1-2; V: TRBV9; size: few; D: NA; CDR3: CASSVEAGALINYGYTF; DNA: TGTGCCAGCAGCGTAGAGGCAGGGGCCTTAATTAACTATGGCTACACCTTC
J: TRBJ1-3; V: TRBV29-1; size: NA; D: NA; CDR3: CSVAGVGNAIYF; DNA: TGCAGCGTTGCAGGGGTAGGAAACGCCATATATTTT
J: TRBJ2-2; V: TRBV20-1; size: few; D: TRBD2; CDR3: CSARERLAGTGELFF; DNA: TGCAGTGCTAGAGAACGGCTAGCGGGCACCGGGGAGCTGTTTTTT
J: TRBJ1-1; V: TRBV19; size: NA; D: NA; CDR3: CAAKGTHSGNTEAFF; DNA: TGTGCCGCAAAAGGCACTCACTCTGGAAACACTGAAGCTTTCTTT
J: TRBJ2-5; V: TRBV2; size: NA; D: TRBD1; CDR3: CASMTGTGRAETQYF; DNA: TGTGCCAGCATGACCGGGACAGGACGAGCAGAGACCCAGTACTTC
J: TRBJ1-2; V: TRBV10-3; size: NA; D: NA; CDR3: CASGDLYGYTF; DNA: TGTGCCAGCGGGGACCTCTATGGCTACACCTTC
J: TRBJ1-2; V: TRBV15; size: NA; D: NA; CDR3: CATSPPGANYGYTF; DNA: TGTGCCACCAGCCCGCCGGGTGCTAACTATGGCTACACCTTC
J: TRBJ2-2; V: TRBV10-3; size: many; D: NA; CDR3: CAISGGMRGLNTGELFF; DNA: TGTGCCATCAGCGGGGGCATGAGGGGACTGAACACCGGGGAGCTGTTTTTT